The 18 T cell receptor beta chains reported below all come from one sample, sequenced in a study of T cell responses to AZD1222 COVID-19 vaccine. Clones were sequenced by immunoSEQ multiplex PCR, and TCRdb holds only the in-frame ones, with some missing. The sample consists of 150,000 to 200,000 clones, 94% of them appearing once. Sequences were derived from peripheral blood, sampled 28 days after the second AZD1222 dose. The receptors were gathered from an adult who received the AZD1222 COVID-19 vaccine.

A note on this clone: The sample carries other DNA sequences with the same CDR3. The chain joins TRBV5-1 to TRBJ1-1; D may be TRBD1 (6 bases). The CDR3 is 14 residues long. Germline CDR1 SGHRS, CDR2 YFSETQ. V gave up 0 bases and J gave up 0 bases, with 6 bases separating them. CDR3: CASSLGTVNTEAFF. DNA of the CDR3: TGCGCCAGCAGCTTGGGGACAGTGAACACTGAAGCTTTCTTT.

The chain has TRBV12-3 or TRBV12-4 and TRBJ2-7; 8 bases map to TRBD1. This CDR3 has 13 residues. J was trimmed by 2 bases and V by 8 bases; bases with no gene match: 5. The CDR3 protein is CASSPGQAYEQYF. The CDR3 DNA reads TGTGCCAGCTCTCCGGGACAGGCCTACGAGCAGTACTTC.

This chain uses TRBV3-1 (or the pseudogene TRBV3-2) with TRBJ1-4, with a possible D match to TRBD1 (5 bases). The CDR3 consists of 13 residues. Between the trimmed V and J ends, which lost 3 bases and 8 bases, there was a span of 10 bases. Germline values: CDR1 LGHDT, CDR2 YNNKEL (reference sequence). Written as DNA, the CDR3 is TGTGCCAGCAGCCAGGGGCAAAGCGAAAAACTGTTTTTT. Its protein is CASSQGQSEKLFF.

The chain joins TRBV19 to TRBJ2-5; TRBD1 matches 11 bases. Germline V CDR1 and CDR2: LNHDA, SQIVND (reference sequence). The CDR3 runs to 17 residues. V trimming: 5 bases; J trimming: 1 base; junction bases outside the gene matches: 9. CDR3: CASSVRWDRGSQETQYF. The CDR3 bases are TGTGCCAGTAGTGTGAGATGGGACAGGGGGTCCCAAGAGACCCAGTACTTC. Variable domain in full (rest from reference TRBV19 and TRBJ2-5): DGGITQSPKYLFRKEGQNVTLSCEQNLNHDAMYWYRQDPGQGLRLIYYSQIVNDFQKGDIAEGYSVSREKKESFPLTVTSAQKNPTAFYLCASSVRWDRGSQETQYFGPGTRLLVL.

V is TRBV6-5 and J is TRBJ2-1; perhaps D is TRBD1 or TRBD2 (5 bases each). CDR3 length equals 14 residues. V was shortened by 8 bases and J by 8 bases, with 19 bases between the two germline ends. The germline V gene has CDR1 MNHEY and CDR2 SVGAGI. This CDR3 reads CASGPGRRVHEQFF. The DNA of the CDR3 is TGTGCCAGCGGACCGGGACGGCGGGTACATGAGCAGTTCTTC.

This clone was seen just once. The rearrangement links TRBV19 to TRBJ1-1, with 8 bases fitting TRBD1. From germline, CDR1 is LNHDA and CDR2 SQIVND (reference sequence). This CDR3 has 16 residues. With V trimmed by 9 bases and J by 1 base, 13 bases remained unmatched. CDR3 nucleotide sequence: TGTGCCAGCCAAAGCCTACAGGGGGAGTGGAACACTGAAGCTTTCTTT. This gives the protein CASQSLQGEWNTEAFF.

The chain combines TRBV9 with TRBJ1-2; D not resolved. The CDR3 runs to 15 residues. V was shortened by 4 bases and J by 2 bases, with 15 bases between the two germline ends. Germline CDR1 reads SGDLS; CDR2 reads YYNGEE. The CDR3 DNA is TGTGCCAGCAGCCCCTACCTAGACCCCAACTATGGCTACACCTTC. It codes for CASSPYLDPNYGYTF.

This chain links TRBV21-1 with TRBJ2-7; the table's D call, TRBD2, has no DNA check behind it. TRBV21-1 is a known pseudogene. This CDR3 is 18 amino acids long. CDR3 DNA: TGTGCCAGCAGCAACAATCATAACGGGGTGGCTGAAGCCTACGAGCAGTACTTC. Protein product: CASSNNHNGVAEAYEQYF.

This chain joins TRBV6-5 and TRBJ2-5; 7 bases match TRBD2. The CDR3 has 15 amino acids. With V trimmed by 6 bases and J by 5 bases, 12 bases remained unmatched. Germline values: CDR1 MNHEY, CDR2 SVGAGI. CDR3 protein: CASRPSGKVGETQYF. The CDR3 bases are TGTGCCAGCAGACCAAGCGGGAAGGTCGGTGAGACCCAGTACTTC.

This clone was counted once. This chain connects TRBV7-8 to TRBJ1-1, with D perhaps TRBD1 (6 bases). Per germline, CDR1 SGHVS and CDR2 FQNEAQ. This CDR3 contains 14 residues. Trimming pared 3 bases from V and 3 bases from J, leaving 11 bases between. CDR3 residues: CASSLNRDHTEAFF. CDR3 sequence (DNA): TGTGCCAGCAGCTTGAACAGGGATCACACTGAAGCTTTCTTT.

The rearrangement uses TRBV30 and TRBJ2-7, with 10 bases identical to TRBD1. Germline-derived CDR1 and CDR2 are GTSNPN and SVGIG (reference sequence). CDR3 length equals 15 residues. Unmatched junction bases numbered 4, after V lost 0 bases and J lost 2 bases. The CDR3 is CAWSVGTGVPYEQYF. CDR3 coding DNA: TGTGCCTGGAGTGTAGGGACAGGGGTCCCCTACGAGCAGTACTTC.

This clone was recorded once. The chain is built from TRBV6-5 and TRBJ1-3, with D perhaps matching TRBD1 (5 bases). V lost 6 bases to trimming and J lost 0 bases, with 9 bases between them. Germline V gene lookup returns CDR1 MNHEY and CDR2 SVGAGI. This CDR3 is 14 amino acids long. CDR3 bases: TGTGCCAGCAGGGGGGTCCGCTCTGGAAACACCATATATTTT. Amino acid sequence: CASRGVRSGNTIYF.

The CDR3 loop is CASSQPTGPNSPLHF. The DNA of the CDR3 is TGTGCCAGCAGCCAACCGACGGGTCCCAATTCACCCCTCCACTTT. The rearrangement links TRBV3-1 (or the pseudogene TRBV3-2) to TRBJ1-6; D is uncertain. CDR3 length: 15 residues. Deletions cut 2 bases from V and 7 bases from J, with 12 bases between. Germline CDR1 LGHDT, CDR2 YNNKEL (reference sequence).

This chain uses TRBV7-2 with TRBJ1-2; D gene unclear. The germline V gene has CDR1 SGHTA and CDR2 FQGNSA. The CDR3 spans 14 residues. V lost 1 base and J 1 base, leaving 7 bases between the germline ends. CDR3 sequence: CASSLGTDNYGYTF. The CDR3 DNA reads TGTGCCAGCAGCTTAGGGACGGATAACTATGGCTACACCTTC.

The rearrangement links TRBV4-1 to TRBJ1-4; TRBD1 matches 11 bases. CDR1 and CDR2 from the germline V gene are MGHRA and YSYEKL. J lost 8 bases, V lost 3 bases, and 11 bases had no gene match. The CDR3 contains 17 residues. Written as DNA, the CDR3 is TGCGCCAGCAGCCACCCAAGTGGCGGGACAGGGGGGGAAAAACTGTTTTTT. It yields the protein CASSHPSGGTGGEKLFF.

The gene calls are TRBV27 and TRBJ2-3; no firm D call. Germline-derived CDR1 and CDR2 are MNHEY and SMNVEV (reference sequence). V was cut by 8 bases and J by 2 bases, with 17 bases left in between. The CDR3 runs to 15 residues. In DNA form, the CDR3 reads TGTGCCAGCTGGTTTAGTGGGGTATCCACAGATACGCAGTATTTT. This codes for CASWFSGVSTDTQYF.

The chain combines TRBV6-1 with TRBJ1-3; a weak D match, TRBD1 (5 bases). The germline V gene has CDR1 MNHNS and CDR2 SASEGT. The V end was cut by 0 bases, the J end by 9 bases, with 18 bases between. CDR3 length: 16 amino acids. As DNA, the CDR3 is TGTGCCAGCAGTGAAGCTGCGGGGGGGATTCAGGGCACCATATATTTT. The encoded protein is CASSEAAGGIQGTIYF.

The genes are TRBV19 and TRBJ1-6; 9 nucleotides match TRBD1. J gave up 7 bases and V 6 bases, and 7 bases lay outside the gene matches. CDR1 and CDR2 from the germline V gene are LNHDA and SQIVND (reference sequence). The CDR3 has 15 residues. The CDR3 nucleotides are TGTGCCAGTAGCCAGACTGGGACAGGGAATTCACCCCTCCACTTT. Protein sequence: CASSQTGTGNSPLHF.